This note documents a single T cell receptor (beta chain) sequence. CDR1 and CDR2 from the germline V gene are LNHDA and SQIVND (reference sequence). The CDR3 is made up of 19 amino acids. V lost 6 bases to trimming and J lost 1 base; unmatched junction nucleotides: 14. The data were obtained in a study of blood T cell repertoires in COVID-19. In the study overall: In each case, the material was cDNA or gDNA derived from T cells, B-cell-depleted T cells, or PBMCs.

Produced via immunoSEQ multiplex PCR; TCRdb's table is partial and in-frame only. The sample consists of around 260,000 clones, 86% of them appearing once. Sequenced material: peripheral blood. This chain uses TRBV19 with TRBJ2-7, with 14 bases fitting TRBD2. The sequence came from a man aged 18 to 29 with active or convalescent COVID-19. CDR3 sequence reads: CASSPSSGTSGSWSYEQYF. The CDR3 DNA is TGTGCCAGTAGCCCCTCTTCCGGGACTAGCGGGAGTTGGTCCTACGAGCAGTACTTC.